The 28 T cell receptor beta chains presented below share a single source sample, sequenced in a study of patients and donors after allogeneic stem cell transplantation (dated by TCRdb to 2020 to 2021). Receptor libraries were prepared by RT-PCR. Reads for this sample came from a NextSeq 550. Using fastp trimming at Q25 and MiXCR clonotype assembly, TCRdb reanalyzed the public sequencing data and kept in-frame beta chains. CDR3 protein duplicates are merged, each entry listing the most common genes and DNA. Within this sample are about 57,000 distinct CDR3 sequences, with less than 15% of them counted one time only. The top ten hold about a third of the sample. Sequencing was done on a sample of blood, either unsorted or a sorted T cell fraction (not recorded which). The receptors shown here come from a human donor who was either an allogeneic HSCT recipient or a stem cell or donor lymphocyte infusion donor (not recorded which). It is not recorded whose cells these are; they may come from a transplant donor.

This clonotype was seen more than once but under ten times. J is TRBJ2-3 and V is TRBV12-3 or TRBV12-4; 7 bases fit TRBD2. This CDR3 region has 15 residues. V trimming: 5 bases; J trimming: 4 bases; junction bases outside the gene matches: 9. This CDR3 reads CASSPRAGVADTQYF. The CDR3 DNA is TGTGCCAGCAGTCCAAGGGCGGGAGTCGCAGATACGCAGTATTTT.

The chain employs TRBV14 and TRBJ2-1; no clear D gene. The V gene lost 4 bases and the J gene lost 3 bases, with 4 bases spanning the gap. Germline V gene sequence: CDR1 SGHDN, CDR2 FVKESK. The CDR3 sequence is 12 residues long. CDR3 protein: CASSLFYNEQFF. Written as DNA, the CDR3 is TGTGCCAGCAGCCTATTCTACAATGAGCAGTTCTTC. Together with reference TRBV14 and TRBJ2-1, the CDR3 gives the full variable domain: EAGVTQFPSHSVIEKGQTVTLRCDPISGHDNLYWYRRVMGKEIKFLLHFVKESKQDESGMPNNRFLAERTGGTYSTLKVQPAELEDSGVYFCASSLFYNEQFFGPGTRLTVL.

The V gene is TRBV6-6, the J gene TRBJ1-6; a weak D match, TRBD1 (6 bases). The CDR3 extends over 11 amino acids. Germline lookup yields CDR1 MNHNY and CDR2 SVGAGI (reference sequence). Between the trimmed V and J ends, which lost 2 bases and 18 bases, there was a span of 11 bases. The CDR3 DNA is TGTGCCAGCAGTTACGGAGGGGGGCCCCACTTT. Amino acid sequence: CASSYGGGPHF.

This clonotype appeared many times. The chain combines TRBV12-3 or TRBV12-4 with TRBJ1-5; D may be TRBD1 (5 bases). Between the trimmed V and J ends, which lost 6 bases and 7 bases, there was a span of 16 bases. The CDR3 runs to 14 residues. CDR3 bases: TGTGCCAGCAGCCCGACAGTCCATGGGCAGCCCCAGCATTTT. It encodes CASSPTVHGQPQHF.

This clonotype has ten or more counts. V usage is TRBV27 and J usage is TRBJ1-2, with 12 positions matching TRBD1. V shed 5 bases and J 7 bases; nucleotides not matched to a gene: 2. The CDR3 runs to 13 residues. Germline V lookup: CDR1 MNHEY, CDR2 SMNVEV (reference sequence). Here the CDR3 DNA reads TGTGCCAGCAGTGTGGGACAGGGGGCTGGCTACACCTTC. This gives the protein CASSVGQGAGYTF.

The chain recombines TRBV24-1 with TRBJ2-3; tentative D call: TRBD2 (6 bases). The germline CDR1 and CDR2 sequences are KGHDR and SFDVKD. This CDR3 is 14 amino acids long. V was cut by 10 bases and J by 0 bases, with 13 bases left in between. CDR3: CATALSGSTDTQYF. CDR3 nucleotide sequence: TGTGCCACGGCCCTTAGCGGTAGCACAGATACGCAGTATTTT.

V usage is TRBV20-1 and J usage is TRBJ2-5; D is unresolved. The CDR3 sequence is 13 residues long. Germline V CDR1 and CDR2: DFQATT, SNEGSKA (reference sequence). The CDR3 loop is CSSRGRSKETQYF. CDR3 DNA: TGCAGCTCCCGTGGGCGGAGTAAAGAGACCCAGTACTTC.

The chain links TRBV6-6 to TRBJ1-2, with unresolved D. The length of the CDR3 is 13 residues. Germline values: CDR1 MNHNY, CDR2 SVGAGI (reference sequence). V was clipped by 0 bases and J by 6 bases, with 8 bases between them. The CDR3 protein is CASSYSREDGYTF. Written as DNA, the CDR3 is TGTGCCAGCAGTTACTCAAGGGAGGATGGCTACACCTTC.

This chain connects TRBV5-1 to TRBJ2-1; TRBD2 matches at 12 bases. CDR3 length: 16 residues. Germline CDR1 is SGHRS and CDR2 is YFSETQ. The trim removed 0 bases at V and 4 bases at J, leaving 2 bases unmatched. CDR3 loop: CASSLVTSGSYNEQFF. CDR3 DNA: TGCGCCAGCAGCTTGGTGACTAGCGGGAGTTACAATGAGCAGTTCTTC.

V is TRBV3-1 and J is TRBJ1-2; 9 positions agree with TRBD1. Trimming took 5 bases from V and 8 from J; bases not matched to a gene: 12. Per germline, CDR1 LGHDT and CDR2 YNNKEL (reference sequence). The CDR3 extends over 15 amino acids. CDR3 in DNA: TGTGCCAGCAGCTACCCTACACAGGGGGCGATGGGCTACACCTTC. It translates to CASSYPTQGAMGYTF.

A few counts support this clonotype. The V call is TRBV5-1, the J call TRBJ1-1; possibly TRBD1 for D (6 bases). Germline CDR1 is SGHRS and CDR2 is YFSETQ. Trimming cost V 0 bases and J 4 bases, with 13 bases left between them. The CDR3 length is 15 residues. CDR3 sequence (DNA): TGCGCCAGCAGCTTGGCCGGGGGGCCGGGCACTGAAGCTTTCTTT. Translated, it gives CASSLAGGPGTEAFF.

This clonotype was seen a few times. V gene TRBV6-5 combines with J gene TRBJ2-1; D is possibly TRBD1 (5 bases). V dropped 1 base and J dropped 3 bases, with 10 bases sitting between them. CDR1 is MNHEY and CDR2 is SVGAGI in the germline V gene. This CDR3 region has 15 residues. The CDR3 sequence: CASSYFSQGYNEQFF. Here the CDR3 DNA reads TGTGCCAGCAGTTACTTCTCCCAGGGCTACAATGAGCAGTTCTTC.

V gene TRBV7-8 combines with J gene TRBJ2-1, with D tentatively TRBD2 (6 bases). CDR3 length: 16 amino acids. Germline V gene data show CDR1 as SGHVS and CDR2 as FQNEAQ. V dropped 7 bases and J dropped 3 bases, with 19 bases sitting between them. The CDR3 here is CASNPVWGEGYNEQFF. CDR3 coding DNA: TGTGCCAGCAACCCAGTGTGGGGGGAAGGCTACAATGAGCAGTTCTTC.

V is TRBV10-3 and J is TRBJ2-1, with 15 bases matching TRBD2. The CDR3 length is 16 residues. V shed 2 bases, J shed 8 bases, and the junction held 4 bases outside the gene matches. Germline lookup yields CDR1 ENHRY and CDR2 SYGVKD. Here the CDR3 reads CAISEGTSGRIYEQFF. The CDR3 bases are TGTGCCATCAGTGAGGGGACTAGCGGGAGGATCTATGAGCAGTTCTTC.

This clonotype was counted a few times. CDR3 sequence: CASSERVGLQETQYF. CDR3 sequence (DNA): TGCGCCAGCAGTGAGCGTGTAGGGCTCCAAGAGACCCAGTACTTC. The rearrangement uses TRBV10-2 and TRBJ2-5; unclear D gene. The CDR3 runs to 15 residues. Germline CDR1 reads WSHSY; CDR2 reads SAAADI. Trimming removed 2 bases at V and 1 base at J, with 11 bases between.

This clonotype appeared many times. The chain has TRBV5-1 and TRBJ1-6; 7 bases map to TRBD1. The CDR3 runs to 15 residues. V shed 6 bases and J 7 bases; nucleotides not matched to a gene: 10. Germline CDR1 SGHRS, CDR2 YFSETQ. The CDR3 sequence: CASTLLTGTNSPLHF. The CDR3 nucleotides read TGCGCCAGCACCCTCCTGACAGGGACAAATTCACCCCTCCACTTT.

This clonotype was seen more than once but under ten times. The chain employs TRBV27 and TRBJ1-5; D is unresolved. In germline, CDR1 is MNHEY, CDR2 SMNVEV (reference sequence). The CDR3 consists of 14 residues. Trimming removed 7 bases at V and 1 base at J, with 11 bases between. CDR3 loop: CASKTWESNQPQHF. The CDR3 bases are TGTGCCAGCAAAACCTGGGAGAGCAATCAGCCCCAGCATTTT.

The genes are TRBV4-1 and TRBJ2-1, with 11 bases identical to TRBD1. From germline, CDR1 is MGHRA and CDR2 YSYEKL. V shed 3 bases and J 0 bases; nucleotides not matched to a gene: 7. This CDR3 has 18 residues. The CDR3 here is CASSHPGTGGSSYNEQFF. Here the CDR3 DNA reads TGCGCCAGCAGCCATCCCGGGACAGGGGGAAGCTCCTACAATGAGCAGTTCTTC.

This clonotype turned up a few times. The chain is built from TRBV5-1 and TRBJ2-1; 9 nucleotides agree with TRBD2. V lost 7 bases and J lost 1; bases outside the gene matches: 3. This CDR3 is built from 14 residues. The germline gives CDR1 SGHRS, CDR2 YFSETQ. The CDR3 loop reads CASVSGRSYNEQFF. The CDR3 bases are TGCGCCAGCGTTAGCGGGAGATCCTACAATGAGCAGTTCTTC.

This clonotype occurred a few times. The chain couples TRBV11-3 to TRBJ2-4; TRBD2 aligns across 14 bases. The CDR3 contains 17 residues. The germline gives CDR1 SGHNT, CDR2 YENEEA. V lost 5 bases and J lost 3; bases outside the gene matches: 6. The CDR3 sequence is CASSPGTSGSVKNIQYF. Written as DNA, the CDR3 is TGTGCCAGCAGCCCCGGGACTAGCGGGAGTGTCAAAAACATTCAGTACTTC.

The chain joins TRBV6-5 to TRBJ2-2; TRBD2 aligns across 8 bases. CDR1 is MNHEY, CDR2 SVGAGI, per germline. This CDR3 is 16 amino acids long. V lost 5 bases to trimming and J lost 0 bases; unmatched junction nucleotides: 5. The CDR3 DNA reads TGTGCCAGCAGTAACCCTAGCGGGTCGAACACCGGGGAGCTGTTTTTT. Translated, it gives CASSNPSGSNTGELFF.

The DNA of the CDR3 is TGTGCCAGTAGTCGGTGGGCAACGAGGAACACCGGGGAGCTGTTTTTT. Protein: CASSRWATRNTGELFF. V usage is TRBV19 and J usage is TRBJ2-2; unclear D gene. Trimming left V 5 bases short and J 1 base short, with 14 bases between. Germline assignment: CDR1 LNHDA and CDR2 SQIVND (reference sequence). The CDR3 extends over 16 amino acids.

This clonotype was seen many times. The chain carries TRBV3-1 and TRBJ1-6; tentatively, D is TRBD1 (6 bases). The germline V and J ends were trimmed by 0 bases and 10 bases, with 16 bases remaining between them. Germline CDR1 is LGHDT and CDR2 is YNNKEL (reference sequence). The CDR3 has 16 residues. Here the CDR3 reads CASSQDRDIRLSPLHF. CDR3 DNA: TGTGCCAGCAGCCAAGACCGGGACATCCGACTCTCACCCCTCCACTTT.

This clonotype was picked up many times. This rearrangement joins TRBV27 to TRBJ1-1; D uncertain. In germline, CDR1 is MNHEY, CDR2 SMNVEV (reference sequence). This CDR3 has 15 residues. V was pared by 5 bases and J by 6 bases, with 19 bases between. CDR3 loop: CASSPSGWYAAEAFF. CDR3 coding DNA: TGTGCCAGCAGTCCTTCGGGGTGGTATGCTGCTGAAGCTTTCTTT.

This clonotype turned up a few times. The V gene is TRBV19, the J gene TRBJ1-1, with TRBD1 identical over 8 bases. Trimming took 3 bases from V and 2 from J; bases not matched to a gene: 8. CDR1 is LNHDA, CDR2 SQIVND, per germline (reference sequence). The CDR3 has 16 amino acids. This chain's CDR3 is CASSITRGTGNTEAFF. The DNA of the CDR3 is TGTGCCAGTAGTATTACTCGTGGGACAGGCAACACTGAAGCTTTCTTT.

There are a few counts of this clonotype. This sequence joins TRBV10-1 and TRBJ2-7; D is unclear. There are 12 residues in the CDR3. CDR1 WNHNN and CDR2 SYGVQD come from the germline V gene (reference sequence). V lost 3 bases to trimming and J lost 4 bases, with 7 bases between them. CDR3 loop: CASSESKYEQYF. The CDR3 coding sequence is TGCGCCAGCAGTGAAAGCAAATACGAGCAGTACTTC.

This clonotype was recorded at least ten times. The chain couples TRBV14 to TRBJ1-2, with D perhaps TRBD1 (6 bases). The CDR3 has 13 amino acids. Germline assignment: CDR1 SGHDN and CDR2 FVKESK. Trimming took off 3 bases at V and 12 bases at J, with 17 bases between the two ends. DNA of the CDR3: TGTGCCAGCAGCCACCCGGAAACAGGGTTTCACACCTTC. It translates to CASSHPETGFHTF.

The chain uses TRBV20-1 and TRBJ2-7; no firm D call. The CDR3 is made up of 13 amino acids. Per the germline V gene, CDR1 is DFQATT and CDR2 is SNEGSKA (reference sequence). V was cut by 3 bases and J by 0 bases, with 9 bases left in between. The CDR3 reads CSARWALSYEQYF. Here the CDR3 DNA reads TGCAGTGCTAGGTGGGCCCTCTCCTACGAGCAGTACTTC.